The T cell receptor (beta chain) described here comes from a study of T cells after yellow fever vaccination. Study-level background: Where fractions had low cell numbers, libraries were prepared from them with the SMART-Seq v4 Ultra Low Input RNA kit. Study-wide results and caveats: The study noted that FACS-sorted repertoires could contain abundant clonotypes contaminating from the bulk population.

The germline V gene has CDR1 SGHRS and CDR2 YFSETQ. The CDR3 extends over 16 amino acids. Trimming cost V 1 base and J 2 bases; bases outside gene matches: 7. Comment on this clonotype: Its matching antigen is unknown.

TCRdb reprocessed the 5' RACE reads with MiXCR, giving one entry per CDR3 protein. In the table there are 450,000 to 600,000 distinct CDR3 sequences, approximately 15% of which are singletons. This rearrangement joins TRBV5-1 to TRBJ2-3, with 7 nucleotides matching TRBD1. This receptor was obtained from a man younger than 40 who received the YFV17D yellow fever vaccine. Sequencing was performed on PBMCs, taken on the day of the yellow fever booster vaccination. The CDR3 nucleotides read TGCGCCAGCAGCTTGTCGAGGGACAGACTCACAGATACGCAGTATTTT. Its protein product is CASSLSRDRLTDTQYF.